This T cell receptor (beta chain) was profiled in a study of blood T cell repertoires in COVID-19. For the study at large: Material from acute and convalescent COVID-19 was sourced from the United States, Italy and Spain. From T cells, B-cell-depleted T cells, or PBMCs came the material, which was cDNA or gDNA.

Source study methods: Estimates of nucleated cell counts were drawn from the amplification of reference gene primers. Clones were sequenced by immunoSEQ multiplex PCR, and TCRdb holds only the in-frame ones, with some missing. V and J calls plus clone size are reproduced from that table; the DNA served to infer D and trimming. The data contain a few hundred thousand clones, approximately 90% of them singletons. This CDR3 has 16 amino acids. From germline, CDR1 is SGHKS and CDR2 YYEKEE (reference sequence). V lost 0 bases to trimming and J lost 1 base, with 13 bases between them. The J gene is TRBJ1-1, the V gene TRBV5-5; D perhaps matches TRBD1 (5 bases). The source material was peripheral blood. This TCR came from a man between 18 and 35 years old with active or convalescent COVID-19. CDR3 residues: CASSLVGAHENTEAFF. CDR3 nucleotides: TGTGCCAGCAGCTTGGTTGGGGCACACGAGAACACTGAAGCTTTCTTT. Based on the CDR3 plus reference TRBV5-5 and TRBJ1-1, the full variable domain is DAGVTQSPTHLIKTRGQQVTLRCSPISGHKSVSWYQQVLGQGPQFIFQYYEKEERGRGNFPDRFSARQFPNYSSELNVNALLLGDSALYLCASSLVGAHENTEAFFGQGTRLTVV.